The 8 T cell receptor beta chains reported below all come from one sample, sequenced in a study of blood T cell repertoires in COVID-19. Repertoires were generated with immunoSEQ multiplex PCR, while TCRdb's copy carries only in-frame clones and drops some. The sample has about 20,000 clones, about 88% seen once. The specimen sequenced was peripheral blood. The receptors originated from a human donor in a cohort sampled during active COVID-19.

The rearrangement uses TRBV7-8 and TRBJ1-1; possibly TRBD1 for D (6 bases). The V gene lost 5 bases and the J gene lost 0 bases, with 22 bases spanning the gap. Germline CDR1 and CDR2: SGHVS and FQNEAQ. The CDR3 spans 18 residues. Here the CDR3 reads CASSLAPMGAVLNTEAFF. CDR3 bases: TGTGCCAGCAGCCTCGCCCCGATGGGGGCCGTTTTGAACACTGAAGCTTTCTTT.

This clone was observed a single time. The V and J genes are TRBV7-9 and TRBJ2-1, with a weak D call TRBD2 (6 bases). Trimming removed 5 bases at V and 4 bases at J, with 9 bases between. In germline, CDR1 is SEHNR, CDR2 FQNEAQ (reference sequence). This CDR3 contains 13 residues. Here the CDR3 DNA reads TGTGCCAGCAGCCAAAGCGGGTACAATGAGCAGTTCTTC. It codes for CASSQSGYNEQFF.

The V gene is TRBV7-9, the J gene TRBJ2-1; no definite D call. V shed 5 bases and J shed 4 bases, with 15 bases lying between them. The CDR3 covers 15 residues. Germline V gene data show CDR1 as SEHNR and CDR2 as FQNEAQ (reference sequence). Here the CDR3 reads CASSPVFTVYNEQFF. CDR3 coding DNA: TGTGCCAGCAGCCCGGTATTTACCGTGTACAATGAGCAGTTCTTC.

The genes are TRBV7-9 and TRBJ1-2; 10 bases match TRBD1. The CDR3 runs to 13 residues. CDR1 is SEHNR and CDR2 is FQNEAQ in the germline V gene (reference sequence). Losses at the gene ends were 5 bases for V and 5 bases for J; bases not matched to a gene: 2. The CDR3 DNA follows: TGTGCCAGCAGCCCGGGACAGGGGTATGGCTACACCTTC. Protein product: CASSPGQGYGYTF.

The chain is built from TRBV28 and TRBJ2-1; the match to TRBD2 covers 7 bases. CDR1 is MDHEN and CDR2 is SYDVKM in the germline V gene. This CDR3 contains 13 residues. Trimming at V came to 8 bases and at J to 2 bases, leaving 3 bases not matched to a gene. The CDR3 loop is CASGGGTYNEQFF. The CDR3 nucleotides are TGTGCCAGCGGGGGAGGGACCTACAATGAGCAGTTCTTC.

The V call is TRBV18, the J call TRBJ1-6, with a weak D call TRBD1 (6 bases). Germline-derived CDR1 and CDR2 are KGHSH and LQKENI. The CDR3 loop spans 14 amino acids. Trimming removed 2 bases from V and 10 bases from J, with 12 bases in between. CDR3 nucleotide sequence: TGTGCCAGCTCACCAATGTGGGGGGGCTCACCCCTCCACTTT. Translation: CASSPMWGGSPLHF.

The rearrangement uses TRBV7-2 and TRBJ2-5, with 7 bases that match TRBD1. The CDR3 spans 15 residues. Germline-derived CDR1 and CDR2 are SGHTA and FQGNSA. After removal of 5 bases from V and 4 bases from J, the junction contained 10 bases not matched to a gene. The CDR3 region is CASSRRDSWGETQYF. The DNA for the CDR3 is TGTGCCAGCAGCCGCCGGGACAGCTGGGGAGAGACCCAGTACTTC.

This chain connects TRBV6-5 to TRBJ2-7; TRBD2 matches 9 bases. CDR1 is MNHEY, CDR2 SVGAGI, per germline. CDR3 length: 15 amino acids. J lost 1 base, V lost 7 bases, and 8 bases had no gene match. In DNA form, the CDR3 reads TGTGCCAGCACTTTGTTTAGCGGGAGATCCTACGAGCAGTACTTC. This codes for CASTLFSGRSYEQYF.